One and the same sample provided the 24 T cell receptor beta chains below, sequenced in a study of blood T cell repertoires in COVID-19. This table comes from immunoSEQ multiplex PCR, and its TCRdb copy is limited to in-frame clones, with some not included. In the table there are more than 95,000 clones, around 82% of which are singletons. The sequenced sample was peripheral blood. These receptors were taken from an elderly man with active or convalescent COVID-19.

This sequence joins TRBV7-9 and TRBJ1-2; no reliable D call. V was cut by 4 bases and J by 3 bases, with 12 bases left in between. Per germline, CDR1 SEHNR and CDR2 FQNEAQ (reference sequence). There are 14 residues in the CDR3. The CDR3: CASSSRGSDYGYTF. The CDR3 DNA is TGTGCCAGCAGCTCGCGGGGTAGCGACTATGGCTACACCTTC.

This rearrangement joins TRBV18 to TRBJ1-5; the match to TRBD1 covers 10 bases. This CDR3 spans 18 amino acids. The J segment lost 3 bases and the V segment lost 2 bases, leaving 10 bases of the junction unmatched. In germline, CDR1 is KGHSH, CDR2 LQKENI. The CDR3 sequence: CASSPTMPGQGPNQPQHF. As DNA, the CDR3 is TGTGCCAGCTCACCAACAATGCCGGGACAGGGGCCCAATCAGCCCCAGCATTTT.

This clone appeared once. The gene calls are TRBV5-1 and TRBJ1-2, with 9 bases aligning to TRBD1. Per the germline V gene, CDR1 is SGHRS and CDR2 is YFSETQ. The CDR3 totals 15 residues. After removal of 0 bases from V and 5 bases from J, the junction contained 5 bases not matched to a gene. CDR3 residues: CASSLEGQGPYGYTF. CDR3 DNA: TGCGCCAGCAGCTTGGAGGGACAGGGTCCTTATGGCTACACCTTC.

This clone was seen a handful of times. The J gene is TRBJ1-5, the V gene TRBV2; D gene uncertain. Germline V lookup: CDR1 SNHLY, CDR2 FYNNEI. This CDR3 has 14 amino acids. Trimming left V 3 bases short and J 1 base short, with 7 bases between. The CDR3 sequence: CASSEAWSNQPQHF. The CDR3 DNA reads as TGTGCCAGCAGTGAGGCTTGGAGCAATCAGCCCCAGCATTTT.

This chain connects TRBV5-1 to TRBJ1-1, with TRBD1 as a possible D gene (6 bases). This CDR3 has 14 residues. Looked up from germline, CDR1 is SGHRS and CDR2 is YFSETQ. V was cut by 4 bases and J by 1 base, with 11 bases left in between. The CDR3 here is CASSITQGNTEAFF. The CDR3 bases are TGCGCCAGCAGCATAACACAGGGGAACACTGAAGCTTTCTTT.

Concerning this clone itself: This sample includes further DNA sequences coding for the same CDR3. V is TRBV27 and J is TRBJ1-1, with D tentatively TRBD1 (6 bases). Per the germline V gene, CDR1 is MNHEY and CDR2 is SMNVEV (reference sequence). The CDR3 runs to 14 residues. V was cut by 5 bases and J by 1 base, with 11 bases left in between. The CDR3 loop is CASSLTQGNTEAFF. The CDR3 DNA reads TGTGCCAGCAGTCTCACACAGGGGAACACTGAAGCTTTCTTT.

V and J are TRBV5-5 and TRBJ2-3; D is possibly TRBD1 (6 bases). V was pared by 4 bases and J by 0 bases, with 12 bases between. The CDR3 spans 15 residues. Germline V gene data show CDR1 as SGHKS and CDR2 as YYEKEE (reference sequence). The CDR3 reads CASSPYTGSTDTQYF. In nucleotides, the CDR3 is TGTGCCAGCAGCCCCTATACAGGGAGCACAGATACGCAGTATTTT.

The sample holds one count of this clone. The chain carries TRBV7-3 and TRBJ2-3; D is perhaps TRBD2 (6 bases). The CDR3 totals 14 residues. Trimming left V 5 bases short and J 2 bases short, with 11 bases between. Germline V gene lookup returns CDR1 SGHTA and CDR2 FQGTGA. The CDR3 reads CASSRAGNTDTQYF. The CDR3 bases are TGTGCCAGCAGCCGGGCGGGAAACACAGATACGCAGTATTTT.

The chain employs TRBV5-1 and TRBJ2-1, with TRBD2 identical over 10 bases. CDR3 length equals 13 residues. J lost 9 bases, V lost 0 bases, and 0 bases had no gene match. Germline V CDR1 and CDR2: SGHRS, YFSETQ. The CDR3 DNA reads TGCGCCAGCAGCTTGGGACTAGCGGGTGAGCAGTTCTTC. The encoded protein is CASSLGLAGEQFF.

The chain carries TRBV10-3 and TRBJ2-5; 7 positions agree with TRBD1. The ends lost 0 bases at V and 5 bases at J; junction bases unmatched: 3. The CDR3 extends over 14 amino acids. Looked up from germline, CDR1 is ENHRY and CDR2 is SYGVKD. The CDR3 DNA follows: TGTGCCATCAGTGAGTCAACAGGGGATGAGACCCAGTACTTC. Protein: CAISESTGDETQYF.

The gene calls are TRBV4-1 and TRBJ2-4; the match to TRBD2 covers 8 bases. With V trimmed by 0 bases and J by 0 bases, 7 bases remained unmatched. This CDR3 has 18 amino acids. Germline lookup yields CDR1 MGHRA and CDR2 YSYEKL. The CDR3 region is CASSQEGGGKLAKNIQYF. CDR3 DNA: TGCGCCAGCAGCCAAGAGGGCGGGGGGAAACTAGCCAAAAACATTCAGTACTTC.

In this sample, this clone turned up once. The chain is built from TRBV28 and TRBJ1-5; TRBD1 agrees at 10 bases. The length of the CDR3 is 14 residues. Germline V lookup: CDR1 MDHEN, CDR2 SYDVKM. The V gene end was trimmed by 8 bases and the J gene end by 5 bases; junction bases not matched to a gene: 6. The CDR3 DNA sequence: TGTGCCAGCGGGCCCGGACAGGGGGATCAGCCCCAGCATTTT. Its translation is CASGPGQGDQPQHF.

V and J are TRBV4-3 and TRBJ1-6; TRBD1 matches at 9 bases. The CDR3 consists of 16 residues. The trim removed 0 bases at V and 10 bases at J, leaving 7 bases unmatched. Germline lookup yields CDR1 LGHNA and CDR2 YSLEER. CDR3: CASSQDGRQGGSPLHF. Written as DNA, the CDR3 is TGCGCCAGCAGCCAAGATGGGCGACAGGGGGGATCACCCCTCCACTTT.

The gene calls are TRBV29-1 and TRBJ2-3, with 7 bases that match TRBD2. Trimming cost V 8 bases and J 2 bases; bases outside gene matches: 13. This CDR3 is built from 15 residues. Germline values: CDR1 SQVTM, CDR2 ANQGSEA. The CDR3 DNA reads TGCAGCCAAACTATAGTCCGGGGGGACACAGATACGCAGTATTTT. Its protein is CSQTIVRGDTDTQYF.

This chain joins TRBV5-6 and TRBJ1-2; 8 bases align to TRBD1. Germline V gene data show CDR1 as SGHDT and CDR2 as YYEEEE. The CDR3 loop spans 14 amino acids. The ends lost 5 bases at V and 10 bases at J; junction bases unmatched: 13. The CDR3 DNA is TGTGCCAGCAGGGAAATCGGGACAGGTGTCGACTACACCTTC. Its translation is CASREIGTGVDYTF.

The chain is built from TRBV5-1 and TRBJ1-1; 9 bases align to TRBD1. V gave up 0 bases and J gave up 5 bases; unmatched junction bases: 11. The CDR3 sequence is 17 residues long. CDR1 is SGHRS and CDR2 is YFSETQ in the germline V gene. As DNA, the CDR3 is TGCGCCAGCAGCTTGGGACAGGGGGAACTTGGGCGTACTGAAGCTTTCTTT. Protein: CASSLGQGELGRTEAFF. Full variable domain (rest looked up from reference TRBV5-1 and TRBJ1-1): KAGVTQTPRYLIKTRGQQVTLSCSPISGHRSVSWYQQTPGQGLQFLFEYFSETQRNKGNFPGRFSGRQFSNSRSEMNVSTLELGDSALYLCASSLGQGELGRTEAFFGQGTRLTVV.

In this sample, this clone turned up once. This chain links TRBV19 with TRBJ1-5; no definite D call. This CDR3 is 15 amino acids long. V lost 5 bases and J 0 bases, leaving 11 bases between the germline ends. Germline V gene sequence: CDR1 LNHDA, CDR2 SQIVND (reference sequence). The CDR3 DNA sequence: TGTGCCAGTAGTCCCGGGATGTCTAGCAATCAGCCCCAGCATTTT. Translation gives CASSPGMSSNQPQHF.

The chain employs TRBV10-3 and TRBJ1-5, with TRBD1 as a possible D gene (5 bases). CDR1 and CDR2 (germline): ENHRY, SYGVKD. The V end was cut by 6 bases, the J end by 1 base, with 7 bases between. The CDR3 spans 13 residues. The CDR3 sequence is CAISGQSNQPQHF. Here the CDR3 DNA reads TGTGCCATCAGCGGACAAAGCAATCAGCCCCAGCATTTT.

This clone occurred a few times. As DNA, the CDR3 is TGTGCCAGCAGCTTGAGGAGCGGGGAGACCCAGTACTTC. Protein: CASSLRSGETQYF. The chain recombines TRBV5-6 with TRBJ2-5, with D perhaps matching TRBD2 (6 bases). Germline values: CDR1 SGHDT, CDR2 YYEEEE. There are 13 residues in the CDR3. The V gene lost 1 base and the J gene lost 5 bases, with 9 bases spanning the gap.

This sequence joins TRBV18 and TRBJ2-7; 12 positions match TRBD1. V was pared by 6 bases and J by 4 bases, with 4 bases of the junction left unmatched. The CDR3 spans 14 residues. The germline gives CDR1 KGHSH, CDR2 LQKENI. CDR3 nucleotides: TGTGCCAGCTCCGGGACAGGGGGCAGTTACGAGCAGTACTTC. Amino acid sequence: CASSGTGGSYEQYF.

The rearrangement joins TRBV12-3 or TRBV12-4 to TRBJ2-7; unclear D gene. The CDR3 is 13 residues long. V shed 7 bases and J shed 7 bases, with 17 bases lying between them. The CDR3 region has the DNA TGTGCCAGCACTCGCGTCCCTAGAGAGGAGCAGTACTTC. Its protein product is CASTRVPREEQYF.

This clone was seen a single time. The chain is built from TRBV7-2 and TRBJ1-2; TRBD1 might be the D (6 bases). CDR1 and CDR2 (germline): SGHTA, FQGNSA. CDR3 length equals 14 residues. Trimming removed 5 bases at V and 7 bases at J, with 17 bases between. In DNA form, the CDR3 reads TGTGCCAGCAGCCAAAGACGGGGGGCTGGTGGCTACACCTTC. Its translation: CASSQRRGAGGYTF.

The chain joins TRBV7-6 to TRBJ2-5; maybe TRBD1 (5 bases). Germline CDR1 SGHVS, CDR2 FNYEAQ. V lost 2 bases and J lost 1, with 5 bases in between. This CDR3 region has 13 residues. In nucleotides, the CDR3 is TGTGCCAGCAGCTTACAGGGCCAAGAGACCCAGTACTTC. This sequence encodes CASSLQGQETQYF.

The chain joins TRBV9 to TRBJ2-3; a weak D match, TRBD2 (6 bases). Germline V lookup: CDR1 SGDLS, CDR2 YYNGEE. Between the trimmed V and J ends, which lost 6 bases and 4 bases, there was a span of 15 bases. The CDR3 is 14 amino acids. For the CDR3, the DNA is TGTGCCAGCAACCCTCGACTAGAGTCAGATACGCAGTATTTT. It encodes CASNPRLESDTQYF.